The 9 T cell receptor beta chains in this list originate from one sample, sequenced in a study of regulatory T cells in long-lasting Graves disease. HTBI primers from iRepertoire and Arm-PCR of CDR3 regions yielded the TCR beta libraries. TCRdb recomputed calls from the multiplex PCR reads with MiXCR, one row per CDR3 protein. The repertoire holds a few hundred thousand distinct CDR3 sequences, with around a fifth as singletons. This sample's time point: persistent/refractory GD, antithyroid drugs over 5 years with positive TRAb. Extracted PBMC RNA gave rise to the TCR library. The material was peripheral blood mononuclear cells (PBMCs), obtained when the disease was refractory, from a patient treated with antithyroid drugs. These receptors were taken from a female donor with Graves disease.

In its sample, this clonotype was seen many times. The rearrangement uses TRBV12-3 or TRBV12-4 and TRBJ2-5, with D uncertain. Trimming shortened V by 3 bases and J by 5 bases, and 13 bases separated the two germline ends. This CDR3 has 14 residues. The CDR3 region has the DNA TGTGCCAGCAGTTTGATTACCAGCACGGAGACCCAGTACTTC. Translation: CASSLITSTETQYF.

This clonotype was recorded many times. The chain has TRBV6-1 and TRBJ1-1, with D possibly matching TRBD1 (5 bases). CDR3 size: 14 residues. In germline, CDR1 is MNHNS, CDR2 SASEGT. V lost 5 bases and J lost 2, with 12 bases in between. The CDR3 reads CASSLTEGNTEAFF. In DNA form, the CDR3 reads TGTGCCAGCAGTCTGACAGAGGGAAACACTGAAGCTTTCTTT.

Concerning this clonotype itself: This may arise from a read error, as a much more abundant clone is one base away. The chain links TRBV9 to TRBJ2-2, with D perhaps TRBD1 (5 bases). Per germline, CDR1 SGDLS and CDR2 YYNGEE. V gave up 0 bases and J gave up 4 bases, with 10 bases separating them. This CDR3 has 15 residues. CDR3 in amino acids: CASSVETASTGELFF. The DNA for the CDR3 is TGTGCCAGCAGCGTAGAGACAGCGAGCACCGGGGAGCTGTTTTTT.

This chain connects TRBV6-1 to TRBJ2-7; weak D call: TRBD2 (7 bases). Trimming stripped 7 bases from V and 5 bases from J, with 33 bases between. The CDR3 has 19 amino acids. Germline loops: CDR1 MNHNS, CDR2 SASEGT. This CDR3 reads CASTERGRDYRVLVHEQYF. The CDR3 DNA is TGTGCCAGCACCGAACGGGGCCGGGACTACAGGGTTCTTGTCCACGAGCAGTACTTC.

This clonotype was seen at least ten times. The chain is built from TRBV28 and TRBJ1-4; D gene uncertain. V dropped 7 bases and J dropped 1 base, with 19 bases sitting between them. Germline V gene sequence: CDR1 MDHEN, CDR2 SYDVKM. The CDR3 sequence is 17 residues long. The chain's CDR3 is CASTTWMKGRTNEKLFF. The CDR3 coding sequence is TGTGCCAGCACCACGTGGATGAAGGGAAGAACTAATGAAAAACTGTTTTTT.

Turning to this clonotype: One base away lies a much larger clone, so this may be a sequencing read error. The CDR3: CASSLRWSTDTQYF. In nucleotides, the CDR3 is TGTGCCAGCAGCTTAAGGTGGAGCACAGATACGCAGTATTTT. The genes are TRBV7-9 and TRBJ2-3; D not certain. V lost 2 bases and J 0 bases, leaving 6 bases between the germline ends. Germline lookup yields CDR1 SEHNR and CDR2 FQNEAQ (reference sequence). This CDR3 has 14 amino acids.

This clonotype was counted ten times or more. The chain employs TRBV28 and TRBJ2-7, with D possibly being TRBD1 (6 bases). Trimming took off 8 bases at V and 3 bases at J, with 14 bases between the two ends. Germline V gene lookup returns CDR1 MDHEN and CDR2 SYDVKM. The CDR3 is 13 residues long. The chain's CDR3 is CASGSGHVYEQYF. The CDR3, as DNA: TGTGCCAGCGGCTCGGGACACGTCTACGAGCAGTACTTC.

The chain uses TRBV9 and TRBJ2-4; D perhaps matches TRBD2 (5 bases). The V and J ends lost 0 bases and 6 bases respectively, with 13 bases between them. This CDR3 spans 15 amino acids. Germline V gene lookup returns CDR1 SGDLS and CDR2 YYNGEE. The CDR3 loop is CASSVGVSAANIQYF. The CDR3 DNA follows: TGTGCCAGCAGCGTAGGTGTCTCAGCGGCAAACATTCAGTACTTC.

This clonotype was counted a few times. The rearrangement links TRBV27 to TRBJ1-5; D is perhaps TRBD1 (6 bases). Germline V gene lookup returns CDR1 MNHEY and CDR2 SMNVEV (reference sequence). CDR3 length: 13 residues. Trimming took off 2 bases at V and 6 bases at J, with 8 bases between the two ends. CDR3 sequence: CASSLRGIQPQHF. In nucleotides, the CDR3 is TGTGCCAGCAGTTTAAGGGGGATTCAGCCCCAGCATTTT.